The 4 T cell receptor beta chains listed next were all sequenced from one sample in a study of T-cell memory formation after mild COVID-19. Via MiXCR, TCRdb re-called the 5' RACE reads, giving one row per CDR3 protein. This table holds 250,000 to 350,000 distinct CDR3 sequences, about a sixth found once. The sample consisted of PBMCs or a T cell subset sorted from them (not recorded which). The receptors derive from a man between 18 and 35 years old who had mild COVID-19 (a few samples of this study predate the infection). Cell type and time point are not known.

This clonotype appeared a few times. The chain joins TRBV6-1 to TRBJ1-5; no clear D gene. The germline gives CDR1 MNHNS, CDR2 SASEGT. There are 13 residues in the CDR3. V shed 2 bases and J shed 2 bases, with 4 bases lying between them. DNA for the CDR3: TGTGCCAGCAGTGAAAAAGGCAATCAGCCCCAGCATTTT. Translating it yields CASSEKGNQPQHF.

J is TRBJ1-3 and V is TRBV12-3 or TRBV12-4, with D maybe TRBD1 (6 bases). Deletions cut 2 bases from V and 0 bases from J, with 11 bases between. This CDR3 has 16 amino acids. CDR3 protein: CASSLYQGSSGNTIYF. The CDR3 nucleotides are TGTGCCAGCAGTTTATATCAGGGGAGCTCTGGAAACACCATATATTTT.

The rearrangement uses TRBV19 and TRBJ2-7; D gene uncertain. CDR1 is LNHDA and CDR2 is SQIVND in the germline V gene (reference sequence). Trimming cost V 4 bases and J 1 base, with 8 bases left between them. The CDR3 extends over 13 amino acids. CDR3 coding DNA: TGTGCCAGTAGTAAATGGATTTCCTACGAGCAGTACTTC. This translates into CASSKWISYEQYF.

As regards this clonotype: A much larger clonotype is one base distant, so this may be a read error. This rearrangement joins TRBV28 to TRBJ2-3; D is undetermined. This CDR3 spans 15 amino acids. Germline V gives CDR1 MDHEN, CDR2 SYDVKM. The chain's CDR3 is CDSSRSTGATDTQYF. The CDR3 DNA follows: TGTGACAGCAGCCGAAGTACGGGCGCCACAGATACGCAGTATTTT.